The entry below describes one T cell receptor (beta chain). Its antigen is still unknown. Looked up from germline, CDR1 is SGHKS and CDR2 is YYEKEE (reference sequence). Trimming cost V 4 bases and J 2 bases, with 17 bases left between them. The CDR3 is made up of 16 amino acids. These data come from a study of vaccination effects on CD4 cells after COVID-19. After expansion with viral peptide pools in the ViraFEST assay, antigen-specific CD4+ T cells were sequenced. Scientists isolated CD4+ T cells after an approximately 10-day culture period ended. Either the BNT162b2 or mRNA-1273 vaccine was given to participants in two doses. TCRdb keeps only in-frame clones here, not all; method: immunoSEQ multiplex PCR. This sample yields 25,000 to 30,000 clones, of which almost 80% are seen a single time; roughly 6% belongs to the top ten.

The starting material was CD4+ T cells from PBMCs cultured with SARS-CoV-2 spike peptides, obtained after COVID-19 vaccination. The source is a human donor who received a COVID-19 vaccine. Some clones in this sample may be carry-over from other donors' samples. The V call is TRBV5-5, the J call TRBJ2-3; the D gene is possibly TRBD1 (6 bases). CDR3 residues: CASSPSRDIITDTQYF. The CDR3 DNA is TGTGCCAGCAGCCCCTCTAGGGACATAATCACAGATACGCAGTATTTT.